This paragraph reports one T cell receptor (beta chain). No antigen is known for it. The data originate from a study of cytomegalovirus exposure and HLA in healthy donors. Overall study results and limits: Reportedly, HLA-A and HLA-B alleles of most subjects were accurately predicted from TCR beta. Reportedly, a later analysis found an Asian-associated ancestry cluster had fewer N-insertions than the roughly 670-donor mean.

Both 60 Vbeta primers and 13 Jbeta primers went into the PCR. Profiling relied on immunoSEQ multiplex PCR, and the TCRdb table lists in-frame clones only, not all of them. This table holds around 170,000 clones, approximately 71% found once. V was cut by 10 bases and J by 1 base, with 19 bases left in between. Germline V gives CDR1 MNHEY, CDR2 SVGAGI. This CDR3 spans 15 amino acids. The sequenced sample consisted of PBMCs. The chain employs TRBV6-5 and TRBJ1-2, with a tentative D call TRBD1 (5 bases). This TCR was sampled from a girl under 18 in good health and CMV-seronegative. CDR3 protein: CATSTAWTLNYGYTF. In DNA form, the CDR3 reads TGTGCCACCTCGACGGCTTGGACACTTAACTATGGCTACACCTTC.